This TCR beta chain was sequenced for a study of blood T cell repertoires in COVID-19. Study-wide context: The origin of the acute and convalescent COVID-19 samples was the United States, Italy and Spain. T cells, B-cell-depleted T cells, or PBMCs provided the cDNA or gDNA that served as material.

This clone appeared once. Trimming cost V 9 bases and J 5 bases, with 19 bases left between them. There are 14 residues in the CDR3. CDR1 and CDR2 (germline): KGHDR, SFDVKD. In Seattle, patients joined the study during active infection and were tracked longitudinally. As handled by the study authors: The assay estimated nucleated cells by amplifying reference gene primers. Clones were read by immunoSEQ multiplex PCR, and TCRdb kept only the in-frame ones, dropping some. That table supplies the V and J calls and clone size; D and trimming were determined from the DNA. The sample holds under 200,000 clones; around 74% are singletons and the top ten take more than 7%.

The TCR comes from a woman aged 60-75 years with COVID-19, enrolled during active disease. The sample comprised peripheral blood. This sequence joins TRBV24-1 and TRBJ2-7; D may be TRBD1 (6 bases). The CDR3 here is CATQLGQGSHEQYF. DNA for the CDR3: TGTGCCACCCAACTCGGGCAGGGGAGCCACGAGCAGTACTTC.